This paragraph covers one TCR beta chain sequence. This clone's antigen is unknown. It has no much larger one-base neighbor in the sample; base qualities were not kept. TCRbeta CDR3 regions were amplified from genomic DNA by means of the immunoSEQ Assay, a bias-controlled multiplex PCR. The original pipeline was this. The number of nucleated cells in each sample was estimated from the amplification of reference gene primers within the assay. To quantify the absolute abundance of each unique TCRbeta CDR3 rearrangement, sequence reads were collapsed and filtered. Productive Simpson clonality was computed per sample as the square root of Simpson's diversity index over productive rearrangements. TCRdb retrieved this table from immuneACCESS and kept in-frame rearrangements only. Not all clones are present; in checked studies, unresolved V genes account for under half, and no reason is known for the remainder. From that table come the V and J calls and clone size; the DNA was used to work out D and trimming. In all, the sample holds a few hundred thousand clones, and around nine tenths of those were seen once. The top ten constitute nearly 7% of the sample.

One collaborating source in Seattle enrolled patients during active infection and followed them longitudinally through the course of disease. Collaborating institutions collected whole blood in K2EDTA tubes following their own protocols. For TCRbeta analysis, collaborator samples were shipped as frozen whole blood, as isolated PBMCs, or as DNA extracted from either sample type. These data are taken from a study of blood T cell repertoires in COVID-19 (dated by TCRdb to 2019 to 2021). Looking at the study overall: The collaborator samples originated in the United States, Italy and Spain and spanned the acute and convalescent phases of COVID-19. Subjects who had been exposed to COVID-19, were actively infected with it, or had recovered from it provided the deeply sampled blood TCRbeta repertoires that made up the dataset. The samples were drawn from the first 160 participants of the ongoing ImmuneRACE study and from 1,254 subjects provided by 6 global collaborators. HLA class I and class II types, where available, came from metadata supplied by the sample provider rather than from assay-based typing. The material from the prospective study consisted of cDNA or gDNA derived from T cells, B-cell-depleted T cells, or PBMCs. The repertoires were released in a freely available public database meant as a resource for research on the immune response to SARS-CoV-2. The sample metadata nearly always contained a de-identified subject ID, COVID-19 status, age in years and sex.

The CDR3 covers 13 residues, taking in both the cysteine and the phenylalanine. Here the CDR3 DNA is all that survives: 39 bases in frame from base 1. The germline V gene sets CDR1 to SGHRS and CDR2 to YFSETQ. V is reduced by 0 bases and J by 7 bases, leaving a spacing of 11 bases between them. Overall study results and their limits: Clinical and demographic metadata were provided uncurated, with the amount varying by source and participant.

The sequenced sample consisted of peripheral blood. The TCR was taken from a woman aged 25-40 years with COVID-19, enrolled during active disease. The chain is assembled from TRBV5-1 and TRBJ2-7; TRBD2 might be the D gene, on 6 matching bases. The CDR3 in this case is CASSLALAREQYF. The DNA is TGCGCCAGCAGCTTGGCACTAGCACGGGAGCAGTACTTC.